The entry below gives a single T cell receptor (beta chain) sequence along with its context. The repertoire was sequenced with immunoSEQ multiplex PCR; TCRdb's copy has only in-frame clones and lacks some. The sample has 79,000 or so clones; less than 90% are singletons. This CDR3 has 14 residues. After removal of 1 base from V and 6 bases from J, the junction contained 5 bases not matched to a gene. Germline V gives CDR1 GTSNPN, CDR2 SVGIG (reference sequence). The source of the sample is a study of T cell changes during pregnancy in multiple sclerosis. This chain joins TRBV30 and TRBJ2-1; 8 nucleotides agree with TRBD1. Specimen: peripheral blood, collected before pregnancy. The receptor comes from a female donor with multiple sclerosis, enrolled in a pregnancy study. CDR3 DNA: TGTGCCTGGAGTGACTGGACAGGGCTCAATGAGCAGTTCTTC. This encodes CAWSDWTGLNEQFF.